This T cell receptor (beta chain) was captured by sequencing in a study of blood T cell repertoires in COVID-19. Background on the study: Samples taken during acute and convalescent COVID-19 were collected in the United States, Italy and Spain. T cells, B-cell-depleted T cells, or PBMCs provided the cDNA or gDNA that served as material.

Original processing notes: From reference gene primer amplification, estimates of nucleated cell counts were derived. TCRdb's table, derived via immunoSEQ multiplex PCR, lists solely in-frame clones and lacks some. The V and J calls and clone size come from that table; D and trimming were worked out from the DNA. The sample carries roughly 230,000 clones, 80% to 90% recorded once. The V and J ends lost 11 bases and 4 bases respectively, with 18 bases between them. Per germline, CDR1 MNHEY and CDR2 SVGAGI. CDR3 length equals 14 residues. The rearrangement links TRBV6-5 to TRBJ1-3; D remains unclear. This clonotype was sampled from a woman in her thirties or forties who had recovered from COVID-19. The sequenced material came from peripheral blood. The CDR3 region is CACVPRVAGNTIYF. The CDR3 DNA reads TGTGCCTGTGTACCTAGGGTAGCGGGAAACACCATATATTTT.